A selection of T cell receptor beta chains follows, all from one sample in a study of blood T cell repertoires in COVID-19. Libraries were prepared by immunoSEQ multiplex PCR; TCRdb keeps only in-frame clonotypes and omits some of them. The sample records tens of thousands of clones, approximately 84% being singletons. Sample: peripheral blood. The receptors here all came from a woman aged 60-75 years with acute or convalescent COVID-19. CDR3s include the opening cysteine and the closing phenylalanine or tryptophan. A D gene is named only where the DNA matches it firmly. Expanded clones are given a class, and other clones once, few, many or no size at all.

>TRBV5-1|TRBJ2-7|-|-
CASSLNQVYEQYF
TGCGCCAGCAGCTTGAACCAGGTCTACGAGCAGTACTTC
>TRBV6-5|TRBJ2-7|-|-
CASDSATGSYEQYF
TGTGCCAGCGACTCAGCCACGGGGAGCTACGAGCAGTACTTC
>TRBV10-2|TRBJ2-2|-|-
CASSSLGELFF
TGCGCCAGCAGCTCCTTGGGGGAGCTGTTTTTT
>TRBV10-3|TRBJ2-2|TRBD1|-
CAISDPGQGSAGELFF
TGTGCCATCAGTGACCCCGGACAGGGGTCCGCCGGGGAGCTGTTTTTT
>TRBV7-3|TRBJ2-2|TRBD1|-
CASSIDRGGELFF
TGTGCCAGCAGCATAGACAGGGGCGGGGAGCTGTTTTTT
>TRBV4-1|TRBJ1-2|-|-
CASSQVGHGSYGYTF
TGCGCCAGCAGCCAAGTGGGACACGGAAGCTATGGCTACACCTTC
>TRBV30|TRBJ1-5|-|-
CAWSVGDNQPQHF
TGTGCCTGGAGTGTAGGGGACAATCAGCCCCAGCATTTT
>TRBV6-8|TRBJ1-1|TRBD1|-
CASSYQTQGTNTEAFF
TGTGCCAGCAGTTACCAGACACAGGGGACGAACACTGAAGCTTTCTTT
>TRBV12-3/TRBV12-4|TRBJ1-2|TRBD1|-
CASSTGQVWGYTF
TGTGCCAGCAGCACGGGACAGGTTTGGGGCTACACCTTC
>TRBV9|TRBJ1-1|-|once
CASSVAEEGQEAFF
TGTGCCAGCAGCGTAGCGGAAGAGGGTCAGGAAGCTTTCTTT
>TRBV3-1/TRBV3-2|TRBJ1-2|-|-
CASSQGAGAHYGYTF
TGTGCCAGCAGCCAAGGGGCAGGTGCCCACTATGGCTACACCTTC
>TRBV28|TRBJ1-1|TRBD1|-
CASRLPGTVNTEAFF
TGTGCCAGCAGGCTACCCGGGACAGTGAACACTGAAGCTTTCTTT
>TRBV6-1|TRBJ2-6|-|-
CASSEASSGANVLTF
TGTGCCAGCAGTGAAGCGAGCTCTGGGGCCAACGTCCTGACTTTC
>TRBV5-6|TRBJ1-2|TRBD1|-
CASSSGQGDGYTF
TGTGCCAGCAGCTCCGGACAGGGGGACGGCTACACCTTC
>TRBV3-1/TRBV3-2|TRBJ2-2|TRBD2|-
CASSQVGLAGTGELFF
TGTGCCAGCAGCCAAGTCGGACTAGCGGGGACCGGGGAGCTGTTTTTT
>TRBV27|TRBJ2-3|TRBD2|-
CASSKLRSSGGSLDTQYF
TGTGCCAGCAGTAAACTCCGGAGTAGCGGGGGGAGCCTCGATACGCAGTATTTT
>TRBV19|TRBJ1-2|-|-
CASRLGGGDYGYTF
TGTGCCAGTAGGCTGGGGGGAGGAGACTATGGCTACACCTTC